The 15 T cell receptor beta chains below all came from one sample that was sequenced in a study of blood T cell repertoires in COVID-19. Generated by immunoSEQ multiplex PCR, the TCRdb table keeps only in-frame clones and is missing some. Here the sample spans 250,000 to 400,000 clones, 70% to 90% being singletons. Specimen: peripheral blood. Receptors were obtained from a woman under 40 with COVID-19, enrolled during active disease.

The chain couples TRBV5-1 to TRBJ1-1; a weak D match, TRBD1 (6 bases). The germline V and J ends were trimmed by 7 bases and 0 bases, with 10 bases remaining between them. Germline CDR1 SGHRS, CDR2 YFSETQ. The CDR3 totals 13 residues. CDR3 DNA sequence: TGCGCCAGCCGGACAGTATTGAACACTGAAGCTTTCTTT. It is translated as CASRTVLNTEAFF.

This rearrangement joins TRBV20-1 to TRBJ1-4; 7 nucleotides line up with TRBD1. The CDR3 is 12 residues long. CDR1 and CDR2 from the germline V gene are DFQATT and SNEGSKA (reference sequence). Germline trimming cut 3 bases from V and 8 bases from J; bases unmatched to any gene: 3. The CDR3 DNA follows: TGCAGTGCTAGTTTGGGACAGGAAAAACTGTTTTTT. This translates into CSASLGQEKLFF.

The chain has TRBV11-3 and TRBJ2-7, with 8 bases aligning to TRBD1. CDR3 length: 15 amino acids. Per germline, CDR1 SGHNT and CDR2 YENEEA. J gave up 0 bases and V 4 bases, and 5 bases lay outside the gene matches. CDR3 bases: TGTGCCAGCAGCTCCCGACAGGGGATCTCCTACGAGCAGTACTTC. Protein product: CASSSRQGISYEQYF.

The chain carries TRBV7-9 and TRBJ1-2; weak D call: TRBD1 (5 bases). V lost 5 bases to trimming and J lost 2 bases, with 12 bases between them. CDR1 SEHNR and CDR2 FQNEAQ come from the germline V gene (reference sequence). The CDR3 runs to 14 residues. Written as DNA, the CDR3 is TGTGCCAGCAGCAAAAGCGGGGGGAACTATGGCTACACCTTC. It yields the protein CASSKSGGNYGYTF.

Worth noting for this clone: Other DNA sequences in the sample encode the same CDR3. The V gene is TRBV19, the J gene TRBJ2-7; 7 bases match TRBD1. J lost 2 bases, V lost 5 bases, and 0 bases had no gene match. The CDR3 totals 12 residues. Germline lookup yields CDR1 LNHDA and CDR2 SQIVND (reference sequence). CDR3 amino acids: CASSQGAYEQYF. DNA for the CDR3: TGTGCCAGTAGTCAGGGGGCCTACGAGCAGTACTTC.

The chain is built from TRBV11-2 and TRBJ2-1; no firm D call. The CDR3 is made up of 15 amino acids. CDR1 and CDR2 (germline): SGHAT, FQNNGV. Trimming removed 2 bases from V and 0 bases from J, with 8 bases in between. The chain's CDR3 is CASSLRPSSYNEQFF. The CDR3 DNA sequence: TGTGCCAGCAGCTTACGGCCTAGCTCCTACAATGAGCAGTTCTTC.

The chain employs TRBV18 and TRBJ1-4, with 7 bases fitting TRBD1. The CDR3 extends over 16 amino acids. The V gene's germline CDR1 is KGHSH and CDR2 LQKENI. Trimming at V came to 3 bases and at J to 8 bases, leaving 12 bases not matched to a gene. Here the CDR3 DNA reads TGTGCCAGCTCACCGGGGCTCCGGGACAGTCTAGAAAAACTGTTTTTT. Residues: CASSPGLRDSLEKLFF.

The CDR3 DNA sequence: TGTGCCACGTCTCCGATAGGGACAGTAAATGGCTACACCTTC. This gives the protein CATSPIGTVNGYTF. The chain recombines TRBV7-2 with TRBJ1-2, with 7 bases that match TRBD1. Germline V gene sequence: CDR1 SGHTA, CDR2 FQGNSA. V lost 10 bases, J lost 6 bases, and 14 bases stayed unmatched. The CDR3 runs 14 residues. The complete variable domain, with remaining parts taken from reference TRBV7-2 and TRBJ1-2, reads GAGVSQSPSNKVTEKGKDVELRCDPISGHTALYWYRQSLGQGLEFLIYFQGNSAPDKSGLPSDRFSAERTGGSVSTLTIQRTQQEDSAVYLCATSPIGTVNGYTFGSGTRLTVV.

V and J are TRBV2 and TRBJ2-5; D possibly corresponds to TRBD2 (6 bases). CDR1 is SNHLY, CDR2 FYNNEI, per germline. Trimming took 1 base from V and 5 from J, leaving 11 bases between them. CDR3 length equals 14 residues. The CDR3 DNA sequence: TGTGCCAGCAGTGAAGGCCCCGGAGGGGAGACCCAGTACTTC. This codes for CASSEGPGGETQYF.

The V gene is TRBV18, the J gene TRBJ2-3, with TRBD2 matching 12 bases. The V segment lost 6 bases and the J segment 4 bases; nucleotides outside the gene matches: 8. The CDR3 is 16 amino acids. Germline V gives CDR1 KGHSH, CDR2 LQKENI. CDR3 DNA: TGTGCCAGCTCCCCAACTGCTAGCGGGGGGGCAGATACGCAGTATTTT. Residues: CASSPTASGGADTQYF.

The chain couples TRBV2 to TRBJ2-5; TRBD1 might be the D (6 bases). The ends were cut back, 6 bases at V and 2 bases at J, with 13 bases in the middle. Germline CDR1 SNHLY, CDR2 FYNNEI. The CDR3 contains 14 residues. CDR3 sequence reads: CASSTADRQETQYF. In DNA form, the CDR3 reads TGTGCCAGCAGCACCGCGGACAGACAAGAGACCCAGTACTTC.

J is TRBJ1-5 and V is TRBV4-1, with 7 positions matching TRBD1. CDR1 and CDR2 from the germline V gene are MGHRA and YSYEKL. CDR3 length: 16 residues. Trimming took 1 base from V and 3 from J; bases not matched to a gene: 6. The CDR3 is CASSQGGRGLNQPQHF. The CDR3 DNA follows: TGCGCCAGCAGCCAAGGCGGAAGGGGGCTCAATCAGCCCCAGCATTTT.

The chain joins TRBV19 to TRBJ2-5, with 9 bases fitting TRBD2. J gave up 5 bases and V 7 bases, and 11 bases lay outside the gene matches. Per the germline V gene, CDR1 is LNHDA and CDR2 is SQIVND (reference sequence). The CDR3 loop spans 15 amino acids. The DNA for the CDR3 is TGTGCCAGTAAAAGTTTAGCGGGGGATGTGGAGACCCAGTACTTC. Amino acids: CASKSLAGDVETQYF.

The chain uses TRBV7-9 and TRBJ1-2, with D tentatively TRBD1 (5 bases). Germline V gives CDR1 SEHNR, CDR2 FQNEAQ (reference sequence). V was trimmed by 5 bases and J by 7 bases, leaving 17 bases between them. The CDR3 loop spans 14 amino acids. The DNA of the CDR3 is TGTGCCAGCAGCCATCAGGGACTTTTGGGTGGCTACACCTTC. This gives the protein CASSHQGLLGGYTF.

The chain employs TRBV7-2 and TRBJ1-5; D might be TRBD1 (5 bases). The V and J ends lost 3 bases and 0 bases respectively, with 9 bases between them. Germline V gives CDR1 SGHTA, CDR2 FQGNSA. This CDR3 has 15 residues. As DNA, the CDR3 is TGTGCCAGCAGCTTCGGGGGGAATAGCAATCAGCCCCAGCATTTT. Translating gives CASSFGGNSNQPQHF.